These 29 T cell receptor beta chains were sequenced from one sample in a study of blood T cells in healthy people across ages (dated by TCRdb to about 2015). Library preparation employed 5' RACE. Sequencing instrument: Illumina HiSeq 2500. A second PCR of roughly 7 to 11 cycles was performed with a sample-barcoded 5' primer and a J-beta primer mix. TCRdb passed the public sequencing reads through fastp at Q25 and MiXCR, retaining productive beta sequences. CDR3 protein sequences are deduplicated, and each keeps its most common genes and DNA. Recorded for this sample are roughly 1.5 million distinct CDR3 sequences; about 45% of them occurred a single time. The ten largest account for about 3.8% of the sample. Sequencing was performed on blood. These receptor sequences come from a young woman in good health.

V gene TRBV2 combines with J gene TRBJ2-7; 7 bases agree with TRBD2. Germline values: CDR1 SNHLY, CDR2 FYNNEI. The CDR3 spans 14 residues. J gave up 2 bases and V 6 bases, and 7 bases lay outside the gene matches. CDR3 DNA: TGTGCCAGCAGCCCAGCGGGGTTGACCTACGAGCAGTACTTC. Translating gives CASSPAGLTYEQYF.

The rearrangement joins TRBV5-1 to TRBJ2-1; TRBD2 agrees at 14 bases. CDR1 is SGHRS, CDR2 YFSETQ, per germline. The CDR3 sequence is 15 residues long. The J segment lost 9 bases and the V segment lost 4 bases, leaving 6 bases of the junction unmatched. CDR3 in DNA: TGCGCCAGCAGCGGGGGACTAGCGGGAGTCCTTGAGCAGTTCTTC. Protein sequence: CASSGGLAGVLEQFF.

V and J are TRBV4-1 and TRBJ2-3; 7 bases map to TRBD2. Trimming removed 3 bases from V and 1 base from J; junction bases left unmatched: 13. The CDR3 sequence is 18 residues long. CDR1 is MGHRA and CDR2 is YSYEKL in the germline V gene. This chain's CDR3 is CASSQGVLGGSRTDTQYF. The CDR3 DNA follows: TGCGCCAGCAGCCAGGGGGTACTCGGGGGGTCCCGCACAGATACGCAGTATTTT.

The chain links TRBV4-1 to TRBJ1-1; possible D gene TRBD1, 5 bases. Trimming shortened V by 3 bases and J by 10 bases, and 15 bases separated the two germline ends. CDR1 is MGHRA, CDR2 YSYEKL, per germline. CDR3 length equals 13 residues. CDR3 DNA: TGCGCCAGCAGCCATTACCGGGACGATGGAGCTTTCTTT. Its protein is CASSHYRDDGAFF.

This clonotype has a handful of counts. The genes are TRBV29-1 and TRBJ1-2, with 7 nucleotides matching TRBD1. V was clipped by 5 bases and J by 8 bases; unmatched bases: 8. This CDR3 is built from 12 residues. Germline CDR1 is SQVTM and CDR2 is ANQGSEA. The CDR3 DNA reads as TGCAGCGTTCCCGGACAGGCCAGAGGCTACACCTTC. The encoded protein is CSVPGQARGYTF.

J is TRBJ2-4 and V is TRBV27; TRBD2 might be the D (7 bases). CDR3 length equals 15 residues. Trimming shortened V by 3 bases and J by 6 bases, and 15 bases separated the two germline ends. The germline V gene has CDR1 MNHEY and CDR2 SMNVEV (reference sequence). CDR3 region: CASSLGGGPINIQYF. The CDR3 DNA sequence: TGTGCCAGCAGTTTGGGAGGGGGGCCCATAAACATTCAGTACTTC.

This chain links TRBV4-3 with TRBJ2-1; D gene ambiguous. Germline V lookup: CDR1 LGHNA, CDR2 YSLEER. This CDR3 region has 14 residues. The V end was cut by 0 bases, the J end by 6 bases, with 9 bases between. CDR3 DNA sequence: TGCGCCAGCAGCCAAGATTCCTTTGGCAATGAGCAGTTCTTC. Its translation: CASSQDSFGNEQFF.

This chain joins TRBV24-1 and TRBJ2-3, with D possibly being TRBD2 (6 bases). Germline CDR1 and CDR2: KGHDR and SFDVKD. The CDR3 runs 13 residues. The ends were cut back, 6 bases at V and 4 bases at J, with 10 bases in the middle. The CDR3 coding sequence is TGTGCCACCAGTAATCGACTAGCAGATACGCAGTATTTT. Protein sequence: CATSNRLADTQYF.

The chain employs TRBV12-3 or TRBV12-4 and TRBJ2-4; tentatively, D is TRBD1 or TRBD2 (6 bases each). This CDR3 comprises 12 residues. Trimming took 8 bases from V and 13 from J, leaving 18 bases between them. CDR3 in amino acids: CASEGGPREQYF. For the CDR3, the DNA is TGTGCCAGCGAGGGGGGCCCGAGGGAGCAGTACTTC.

This clonotype occurred many times. Here the CDR3 reads CASSLTGQGDTQYF. The CDR3 DNA follows: TGTGCCAGCAGTTTAACGGGACAGGGAGATACGCAGTATTTT. This chain joins TRBV12-3 or TRBV12-4 and TRBJ2-3, with 9 bases identical to TRBD1. With V trimmed by 2 bases and J by 5 bases, 2 bases remained unmatched. This CDR3 is 14 amino acids long.

This chain connects TRBV5-1 to TRBJ2-7; D is possibly TRBD2 (5 bases). V lost 7 bases and J 4 bases, leaving 24 bases between the germline ends. Germline values: CDR1 SGHRS, CDR2 YFSETQ. This CDR3 is 16 amino acids long. The DNA for the CDR3 is TGCGCCAGCCGGAATATCGACCCTACGGAGGAATACGAGCAGTACTTC. Encoded protein: CASRNIDPTEEYEQYF.

This clonotype was counted ten times or more. At one of its ends the junction is not consistent with the germline gene, which may arise from a read error. This chain uses TRBV12-3 or TRBV12-4 with TRBJ2-5; D might be TRBD2 (5 bases). The CDR3 totals 14 residues. The CDR3 nucleotides are TGTGCCAGCAGCTTAGAGGACGAGGGAGAGACCCAGTACTTC. It translates to CASSLEDEGETQYF.

This clonotype was detected a few times. The chain employs TRBV18 and TRBJ2-3; no clear D gene. The V and J ends lost 3 bases and 4 bases respectively, with 11 bases between them. The CDR3 is 14 residues long. Germline V gives CDR1 KGHSH, CDR2 LQKENI. The chain's CDR3 is CASSPDQVADTQYF. CDR3 DNA: TGTGCCAGCTCACCGGACCAGGTTGCAGATACGCAGTATTTT.

V gene TRBV20-1 combines with J gene TRBJ2-1, with 13 bases matching TRBD2. Germline CDR1 and CDR2: DFQATT and SNEGSKA (reference sequence). V trimming: 3 bases; J trimming: 10 bases; junction bases outside the gene matches: 6. The CDR3 is 14 residues long. The CDR3 region is CSARGTSGISEQFF. CDR3 bases: TGCAGTGCTAGGGGGACTAGCGGGATATCCGAGCAGTTCTTC.

The V gene is TRBV4-2, the J gene TRBJ2-5; D uncertain. CDR3 length equals 16 residues. Germline-derived CDR1 and CDR2 are LGHNA and YNFKEQ. Trimming stripped 2 bases from V and 1 base from J, with 14 bases between. The CDR3 protein is CASSQRASLAQETQYF. The CDR3 nucleotides read TGTGCCAGCAGCCAACGGGCTTCCCTTGCCCAAGAGACCCAGTACTTC.

The CDR3, as DNA: TGCGCCAGCAGCCAAGATAACCCAAGCTCCTACAATGAGCAGTTCTTC. This sequence encodes CASSQDNPSSYNEQFF. The chain employs TRBV4-3 and TRBJ2-1; D remains ambiguous. Germline values: CDR1 LGHNA, CDR2 YSLEER. Trimming removed 0 bases at V and 0 bases at J, with 9 bases between. The CDR3 runs to 16 residues.

This clonotype showed up many times. Its ends do not fully match the called genes, so a read error is possible. This rearrangement joins TRBV4-3 to TRBJ2-1, with TRBD1 identical over 8 bases. This CDR3 contains 15 residues. Germline-derived CDR1 and CDR2 are LGHNA and YSLEER. CDR3 bases: TGTGCCAGCAGTCCCGGGACAGGCTCCTACAATGAGCAGTTCTTC. Amino acid sequence: CASSPGTGSYNEQFF.

The gene calls are TRBV18 and TRBJ2-7; 8 bases map to TRBD1. CDR1 and CDR2 (germline): KGHSH, LQKENI. The CDR3 spans 15 residues. J lost 4 bases, V lost 4 bases, and 9 bases had no gene match. The CDR3 nucleotides read TGTGCCAGCTCACAGATAGGACAGGGTGGATACGAGCAGTACTTC. It encodes CASSQIGQGGYEQYF.

V and J are TRBV25-1 and TRBJ2-3; TRBD1 agrees at 7 bases. The CDR3 is 14 residues long. Germline lookup yields CDR1 MGHDK and CDR2 SYGVNS. V shed 7 bases, J shed 0 bases, and the junction held 4 bases outside the gene matches. CDR3 in DNA: TGTGCCAGCAAAACAGGGGATAGCACAGATACGCAGTATTTT. It yields the protein CASKTGDSTDTQYF.

This rearrangement joins TRBV4-2 to TRBJ2-3, with TRBD2 matching 12 bases. Germline V CDR1 and CDR2: LGHNA, YNFKEQ. The CDR3 is 17 amino acids. The V gene end was trimmed by 2 bases and the J gene end by 0 bases; junction bases not matched to a gene: 3. For the CDR3, the DNA is TGTGCCAGCAGCCAACCCGGACTAGCGGGGAGCACAGATACGCAGTATTTT. Its translation: CASSQPGLAGSTDTQYF.

This clonotype was seen a handful of times. The chain employs TRBV20-1 and TRBJ2-3; 11 bases are a match to TRBD2. The CDR3 is 15 amino acids. Looked up from germline, CDR1 is DFQATT and CDR2 is SNEGSKA (reference sequence). With 5 bases clipped from V and 2 bases from J, the junction kept 6 bases outside the gene matches. The CDR3 DNA is TGCAGTGCTGCCCGACTAGCGGGGATCACAGATACGCAGTATTTT. Protein sequence: CSAARLAGITDTQYF.

This clonotype was found many times. The CDR3: CASRPTGVGYTF. The CDR3 DNA is TGTGCCAGCAGACCGACAGGGGTAGGCTACACCTTC. V gene TRBV12-3 or TRBV12-4 combines with J gene TRBJ1-2; TRBD1 matches at 8 bases. This CDR3 has 12 residues. Trimming cost V 6 bases and J 8 bases; bases outside gene matches: 5.

This clonotype was detected only a few times. Here the CDR3 reads CASSRSYLTVANTGELFF. In DNA form, the CDR3 reads TGTGCCAGCAGCCGCTCGTATTTGACTGTCGCGAACACCGGGGAGCTGTTTTTT. This chain joins TRBV7-2 and TRBJ2-2; no reliable D call. Trimming left V 5 bases short and J 0 bases short, with 19 bases between. Germline-derived CDR1 and CDR2 are SGHTA and FQGNSA. The length of the CDR3 is 18 residues.

Only a few counts were recorded for this clonotype. The chain couples TRBV7-2 to TRBJ2-5; D is unresolved. The CDR3 is 14 residues long. CDR1 is SGHTA, CDR2 FQGNSA, per germline. Trimming cost V 5 bases and J 11 bases, with 21 bases left between them. CDR3: CASSVSMVADEQYF. The CDR3 DNA reads as TGTGCCAGCAGCGTAAGTATGGTGGCGGATGAGCAGTACTTC.

The V and J genes are TRBV6-6 and TRBJ2-4, with unresolved D. The CDR3 length is 14 residues. V lost 7 bases and J 0 bases, leaving 10 bases between the germline ends. Per the germline V gene, CDR1 is MNHNY and CDR2 is SVGAGI (reference sequence). The CDR3 here is CASTKSLAKNIQYF. The DNA of the CDR3 is TGTGCCAGCACCAAGTCACTAGCCAAAAACATTCAGTACTTC.

The genes are TRBV10-3 and TRBJ1-4; D might be TRBD1 (5 bases). CDR1 and CDR2 from the germline V gene are ENHRY and SYGVKD. This CDR3 spans 13 amino acids. Between the trimmed V and J ends, which lost 6 bases and 8 bases, there was a span of 13 bases. CDR3 nucleotides: TGTGCCATCAGCGGGGCCCTTCAGGAAAAACTGTTTTTT. Its translation: CAISGALQEKLFF.

The chain combines TRBV3-1 with TRBJ1-4; D not certain. The V and J ends lost 0 bases and 7 bases respectively, with 12 bases between them. The CDR3 is made up of 15 amino acids. Germline V CDR1 and CDR2: LGHDT, YNNKEL (reference sequence). The CDR3, as DNA: TGTGCCAGCAGCCAAGACCCCCATCGCGGTGAAAAACTGTTTTTT. Its protein is CASSQDPHRGEKLFF.

The chain combines TRBV7-9 with TRBJ2-7; possibly TRBD2 for D (5 bases). V gave up 2 bases and J gave up 5 bases, with 13 bases separating them. The CDR3 has 14 amino acids. CDR1 SEHNR and CDR2 FQNEAQ come from the germline V gene (reference sequence). CDR3 nucleotides: TGTGCCAGCAGCTTATTAAATTCGGGGAACGAGCAGTACTTC. Amino acids: CASSLLNSGNEQYF.

V is TRBV5-1 and J is TRBJ1-4; 8 positions agree with TRBD1. The V gene's germline CDR1 is SGHRS and CDR2 YFSETQ. This CDR3 has 15 residues. With 3 bases clipped from V and 5 bases from J, the junction kept 6 bases outside the gene matches. CDR3 sequence reads: CASSSQGQGNEKLFF. The CDR3 DNA follows: TGCGCCAGCAGCTCTCAAGGACAGGGCAATGAAAAACTGTTTTTT.